This TCR beta chain is from a study of T cell changes during pregnancy in multiple sclerosis. Only in-frame clones appear in the TCRdb table, and some are missing; sequencing was by immunoSEQ multiplex PCR. Altogether roughly 100,000 clones are present, 91% being singletons, with the ten largest covering about 1.7%. The TCR originated in a female donor in good health, enrolled as a control in a pregnancy study. Sequenced here: peripheral blood, sampled after pregnancy.

This chain's CDR3 is CASSFEASGTWNEQFF. As DNA, the CDR3 is TGTGCCAGCAGCTTTGAGGCTAGCGGGACATGGAATGAGCAGTTCTTC. This chain uses TRBV5-8 with TRBJ2-1; 9 bases match TRBD2. CDR1 and CDR2 (germline): SGHTS, YDEGEE. Trimming took 2 bases from V and 7 from J; bases not matched to a gene: 10. CDR3 length: 16 residues. The whole variable domain, filled in from reference TRBV5-8 and TRBJ2-1, reads EAGVTQSPTHLIKTRGQQATLRCSPISGHTSVYWYQQALGLGLQFLLWYDEGEERNRGNFPPRFSGRQFPNYSSELNVNALELEDSALYLCASSFEASGTWNEQFFGPGTRLTVL.